This record concerns one T cell receptor beta chain sequence. Antigen unknown. This sample is part of a study of cytomegalovirus exposure and HLA in healthy donors. General study results and limits: A later analysis found that most CMV-associated TCR beta chains appeared HLA-restricted.

Vbeta (60) and Jbeta (13) primers were used in the PCR. Clones were read by immunoSEQ multiplex PCR, and TCRdb kept only the in-frame ones, dropping some. Of 100,000 to 150,000 clones listed, about 80% are singletons. The CDR3 covers 12 residues. V was trimmed by 5 bases and J by 0 bases, leaving 4 bases between them. Per germline, CDR1 MDHEN and CDR2 SYDVKM. The TCR originated in a man in his forties or fifties in good health and CMV-seronegative. Sequencing was performed on PBMCs. This sequence joins TRBV28 and TRBJ1-1; D uncertain. The CDR3 sequence: CASSLMNTEAFF. CDR3 coding DNA: TGTGCCAGCAGTCTTATGAACACTGAAGCTTTCTTT.